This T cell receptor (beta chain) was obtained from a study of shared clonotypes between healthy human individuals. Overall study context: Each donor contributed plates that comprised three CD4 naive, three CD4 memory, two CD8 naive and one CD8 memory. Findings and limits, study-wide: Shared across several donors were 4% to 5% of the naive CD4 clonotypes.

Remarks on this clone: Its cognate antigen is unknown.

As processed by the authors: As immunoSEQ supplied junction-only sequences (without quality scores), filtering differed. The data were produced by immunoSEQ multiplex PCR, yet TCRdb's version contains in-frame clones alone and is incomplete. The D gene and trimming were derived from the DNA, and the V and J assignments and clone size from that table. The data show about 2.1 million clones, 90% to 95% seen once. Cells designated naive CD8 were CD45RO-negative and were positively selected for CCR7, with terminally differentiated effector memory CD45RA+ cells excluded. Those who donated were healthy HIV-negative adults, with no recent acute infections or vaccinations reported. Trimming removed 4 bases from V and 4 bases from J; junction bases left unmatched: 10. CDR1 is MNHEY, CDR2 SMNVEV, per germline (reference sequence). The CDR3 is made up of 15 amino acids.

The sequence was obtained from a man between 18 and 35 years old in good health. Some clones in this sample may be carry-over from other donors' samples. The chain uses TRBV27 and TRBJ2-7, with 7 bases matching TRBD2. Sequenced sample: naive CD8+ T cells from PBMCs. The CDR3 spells CASSYIGTKLYEQYF. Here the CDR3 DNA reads TGTGCCAGCAGTTACATCGGGACTAAACTGTACGAGCAGTACTTC.